This T cell receptor beta chain was sequenced in a study of blood T cells in healthy people across ages. Study in general: About one barcoded TCR beta cDNA was captured per two T cells.

Combining a sample-barcoded 5' primer with a J-beta primer mix, a second PCR ran for 7 to 11 cycles. Each CDR3 protein gets one entry after TCRdb re-called the 5' RACE reads with MiXCR. Among about 1.1 million distinct CDR3 sequences listed, roughly two fifths were seen once. Comment on this clonotype: Its antigen is currently unknown.

Per germline, CDR1 MNHEY and CDR2 SMNVEV (reference sequence). The V and J ends lost 3 bases and 5 bases respectively, with 17 bases between them. The CDR3 runs 15 residues. The study, taken as a whole, reports: Age brought a roughly linear fall in TCR beta diversity measured per million T cells.

The chain recombines TRBV27 with TRBJ2-7, with D perhaps TRBD1 (5 bases). Sequenced material: blood. This TCR came from a man aged 18 to 30 in good health. The CDR3 nucleotides are TGTGCCAGCAGTTTCTTTCTAACAGGACGGAACGAGCAGTACTTC. Its protein is CASSFFLTGRNEQYF.